Following are 19 T cell receptor beta chains from one sample sequenced in a study of sequential checkpoint blockade in melanoma. This table comes from immunoSEQ multiplex PCR, and its TCRdb copy is limited to in-frame clones, with some not included. The sample contains 15,000 to 20,000 clones, over 55% of which appear only once. The sample's treatment: randomized to nivolumab then ipilimumab (arm A) or the reverse (arm B). Sequenced material: CD8+ T cells sorted from blood (inferred from file names), taken from a patient given nivolumab and ipilimumab in sequence. These receptors were collected from a human donor with melanoma.

V gene TRBV13 combines with J gene TRBJ1-4, with D hard to call. V was pared by 5 bases and J by 3 bases, with 7 bases between. The length of the CDR3 is 13 residues. The germline gives CDR1 PRHDT, CDR2 FYEKMQ (reference sequence). CDR3 sequence: CASSLRANEKLFF. CDR3 nucleotides: TGTGCCAGCAGCCTCCGGGCTAATGAAAAACTGTTTTTT.

The chain recombines TRBV30 with TRBJ2-7, with D perhaps TRBD2 (6 bases). CDR3 length: 14 amino acids. Germline loops: CDR1 GTSNPN, CDR2 SVGIG (reference sequence). V was pared by 0 bases and J by 2 bases, with 11 bases between. DNA of the CDR3: TGTGCCTGGAGTGTGGGTACGGGGGCCTACGAGCAGTACTTC. Translating it yields CAWSVGTGAYEQYF.

The V gene is TRBV27, the J gene TRBJ2-7; D might be TRBD1 (6 bases). Germline CDR1 and CDR2: MNHEY and SMNVEV (reference sequence). V lost 4 bases to trimming and J lost 5 bases, with 12 bases between them. The CDR3 has 13 amino acids. The CDR3 DNA is TGTGCCAGCAGTTCCGTGAGGGGGAACGAGCAGTACTTC. Its protein is CASSSVRGNEQYF.

CDR3 sequence: CASSESFGVPNYGYTF. The CDR3 bases are TGCGCCAGCAGTGAGTCGTTCGGAGTTCCTAACTATGGCTACACCTTC. The V and J genes are TRBV10-2 and TRBJ1-2; D is ambiguous. V lost 0 bases, J lost 0 bases, and 11 bases lay in between. Germline V lookup: CDR1 WSHSY, CDR2 SAAADI. The CDR3 runs 16 residues.

The chain employs TRBV5-4 and TRBJ1-1; a possible D gene is TRBD1 (6 bases). Trimming removed 3 bases from V and 6 bases from J, with 15 bases in between. This CDR3 comprises 14 residues. Germline values: CDR1 SGHNT, CDR2 YYREEE (reference sequence). The CDR3 sequence is CASSSLGGNPEAFF. The CDR3 nucleotides are TGTGCCAGCAGCTCATTAGGGGGTAACCCTGAAGCTTTCTTT.

The chain uses TRBV19 and TRBJ2-3, with a tentative D call TRBD1 (6 bases). This CDR3 is built from 14 residues. The germline V gene has CDR1 LNHDA and CDR2 SQIVND (reference sequence). V was pared by 1 base and J by 4 bases, with 9 bases between. The CDR3 nucleotides read TGTGCCAGTAGTATAGGTCAGGGGCCAGATACGCAGTATTTT. Translated, it gives CASSIGQGPDTQYF.

This sequence joins TRBV5-6 and TRBJ1-5, with unresolved D. This CDR3 spans 12 amino acids. V was shortened by 3 bases and J by 4 bases, with 5 bases between the two germline ends. Looked up from germline, CDR1 is SGHDT and CDR2 is YYEEEE. In nucleotides, the CDR3 is TGTGCCAGCAGCTCCCTGAATCAGCCCCAGCATTTT. Translated: CASSSLNQPQHF.

The chain combines TRBV6-6 with TRBJ1-1, with D uncertain. The germline gives CDR1 MNHNY, CDR2 SVGAGI (reference sequence). The V and J ends lost 2 bases and 7 bases respectively, with 8 bases between them. The CDR3 has 12 amino acids. Here the CDR3 reads CASSYPGDEAFF. CDR3 sequence (DNA): TGTGCCAGCAGTTACCCGGGAGATGAAGCTTTCTTT.

This clone was recorded only once. The chain employs TRBV9 and TRBJ1-1; 8 bases match TRBD1. There are 12 residues in the CDR3. Germline CDR1 is SGDLS and CDR2 is YYNGEE. V lost 7 bases to trimming and J lost 5 bases; unmatched junction nucleotides: 4. The CDR3 reads CASSTGGTEAFF. The CDR3 DNA reads TGTGCCAGCTCAACAGGGGGAACTGAAGCTTTCTTT. The whole variable domain, remainder taken from reference TRBV9 and TRBJ1-1, is DSGVTQTPKHLITATGQRVTLRCSPRSGDLSVYWYQQSLDQGLQFLIQYYNGEERAKGNILERFSAQQFPDLHSELNLSSLELGDSALYFCASSTGGTEAFFGQGTRLTVV.

By its share, this clone is medium-sized. The V gene is TRBV6-1, the J gene TRBJ2-7; 8 bases map to TRBD1. This CDR3 has 15 residues. After removal of 1 base from V and 5 bases from J, the junction contained 7 bases not matched to a gene. Looked up from germline, CDR1 is MNHNS and CDR2 is SASEGT. The CDR3 spells CASSEVTGGFHEQYF. The CDR3 DNA is TGTGCCAGCAGTGAAGTTACAGGGGGGTTTCACGAGCAGTACTTC.

The CDR3 loop is CASSTREGLAGERDTQYF. In DNA form, the CDR3 reads TGTGCCAGCAGCACCAGAGAGGGGCTAGCGGGAGAAAGGGATACGCAGTATTTT. The gene calls are TRBV11-1 and TRBJ2-3; TRBD2 aligns across 10 bases. Trimming at V came to 5 bases and at J to 6 bases, leaving 17 bases not matched to a gene. Germline values: CDR1 SGHAT, CDR2 FQDESV (reference sequence). The CDR3 contains 18 residues.

The chain links TRBV28 to TRBJ1-5; the D gene is possibly TRBD1 (6 bases). Germline V gene lookup returns CDR1 MDHEN and CDR2 SYDVKM. V lost 4 bases to trimming and J lost 2 bases, with 6 bases between them. There are 13 residues in the CDR3. CDR3 coding DNA: TGTGCCAGCAGTTCAGGGGGCAATCAGCCCCAGCATTTT. Protein sequence: CASSSGGNQPQHF.

The genes are TRBV5-1 and TRBJ2-7; tentative D call: TRBD2 (6 bases). Trimming pared 3 bases from V and 7 bases from J, leaving 29 bases between. The CDR3 has 18 amino acids. Germline CDR1 is SGHRS and CDR2 is YFSETQ. The CDR3 nucleotides are TGCGCCAGCAGCTCCCTTGGGCGAGTTAGCGGATATTACGATGAGCAGTACTTC. Its protein is CASSSLGRVSGYYDEQYF.

The chain has TRBV19 and TRBJ1-6, with 7 bases that match TRBD1. Germline assignment: CDR1 LNHDA and CDR2 SQIVND (reference sequence). The CDR3 loop spans 15 amino acids. V dropped 4 bases and J dropped 10; count of bases not matched to a gene: 10. In DNA form, the CDR3 reads TGTGCCAGTAGTACCTCGACAGGGTGGGTATCACCCCTCCACTTT. Translating it yields CASSTSTGWVSPLHF.

The chain combines TRBV7-4 with TRBJ2-7; 9 bases are a match to TRBD1. The CDR3 spans 17 residues. The germline gives CDR1 SGHVT, CDR2 SQSDAQ. V was pared by 3 bases and J by 2 bases, with 11 bases of the junction left unmatched. This chain's CDR3 is CASSLRYKGQGPYEQYF. The DNA of the CDR3 is TGTGCCAGCAGCTTGAGATATAAGGGACAGGGTCCCTACGAGCAGTACTTC.

This clone was observed a few times. The rearrangement uses TRBV5-4 and TRBJ2-7, with TRBD2 matching 11 bases. Germline CDR1 and CDR2: SGHNT and YYREEE (reference sequence). The CDR3 is 15 amino acids. After removal of 4 bases from V and 3 bases from J, the junction contained 6 bases not matched to a gene. CDR3 sequence (DNA): TGTGCCAGCAGCCAGGGACTAGCGGAGGGCTACGAGCAGTACTTC. Translating it yields CASSQGLAEGYEQYF.

The gene calls are TRBV7-8 and TRBJ1-1, with 9 bases matching TRBD1. Germline V gives CDR1 SGHVS, CDR2 FQNEAQ. The CDR3 runs to 15 residues. The V segment lost 5 bases and the J segment 5 bases; nucleotides outside the gene matches: 9. The CDR3 DNA reads as TGTGCCAGCAGCAAGGACAGGGGATTTAGAACTGAAGCTTTCTTT. Amino acids: CASSKDRGFRTEAFF.

This clone was detected only a few times. This chain connects TRBV7-9 to TRBJ1-2; unclear D gene. The germline V and J ends were trimmed by 3 bases and 5 bases, with 19 bases remaining between them. Germline V CDR1 and CDR2: SEHNR, FQNEAQ (reference sequence). The CDR3 has 16 residues. The CDR3 DNA is TGTGCCAGCAGCTTGGCGATGGAGATGATCTTATATGGCTACACCTTC. Protein sequence: CASSLAMEMILYGYTF.

V is TRBV19 and J is TRBJ1-1; D unclear. The germline CDR1 and CDR2 sequences are LNHDA and SQIVND (reference sequence). Deletions cut 1 base from V and 6 bases from J, with 12 bases between. This CDR3 contains 14 residues. CDR3 DNA sequence: TGTGCCAGTAGTATAGTAGCGCGGATTTCTGAAGCTTTCTTT. Amino acids: CASSIVARISEAFF.